These 30 T cell receptor beta chains were all obtained from the same sample, sequenced in a study of blood T cell repertoires in COVID-19. Here immunoSEQ multiplex PCR was the method, and the copy in TCRdb shows in-frame clones only, minus some. The sample lists about 80,000 clones; approximately 79% were seen once. What was sequenced was peripheral blood. The receptors were sampled from a man in his 70s with active or convalescent COVID-19.

This chain joins TRBV2 and TRBJ2-2; perhaps TRBD1 as D (6 bases). Germline V gene sequence: CDR1 SNHLY, CDR2 FYNNEI. This CDR3 has 15 amino acids. Trimming removed 3 bases at V and 7 bases at J, with 15 bases between. The CDR3 is CASSERPRGYGELFF. CDR3 coding DNA: TGTGCCAGCAGTGAGCGACCCAGGGGTTACGGGGAGCTGTTTTTT.

This rearrangement joins TRBV6-5 to TRBJ1-2; TRBD1 agrees at 8 bases. Germline V lookup: CDR1 MNHEY, CDR2 SVGAGI. The CDR3 runs to 15 residues. Trimming cost V 5 bases and J 3 bases; bases outside gene matches: 8. The CDR3 region has the DNA TGTGCCAGCAGTCCAACGACAGGGGACTACTATGGCTACACCTTC. This sequence encodes CASSPTTGDYYGYTF.

This chain joins TRBV7-3 and TRBJ1-6, with 9 bases aligning to TRBD1. This CDR3 is built from 14 residues. From germline, CDR1 is SGHTA and CDR2 FQGTGA. Trimming at V came to 5 bases and at J to 7 bases, leaving 3 bases not matched to a gene. CDR3 protein: CASSPQGANSPLHF. CDR3 DNA sequence: TGTGCCAGCAGCCCACAGGGGGCCAATTCACCCCTCCACTTT.

CDR3: CASTSGFEGGYTF. The DNA of the CDR3 is TGTGCCAGCACCTCAGGGTTTGAAGGCGGCTACACCTTC. The rearrangement uses TRBV12-3 or TRBV12-4 and TRBJ1-2, with D possibly TRBD1 on 5 matching bases. This CDR3 is built from 13 residues. V was pared by 7 bases and J by 8 bases, with 17 bases between.

The J gene is TRBJ2-1, the V gene TRBV18, with a tentative D call TRBD1 (5 bases). Germline CDR1 and CDR2: KGHSH and LQKENI. CDR3 length equals 14 residues. Trimming pared 5 bases from V and 6 bases from J, leaving 14 bases between. CDR3 DNA: TGTGCCAGCTCATCGTACGTCCAGGGCAATGAGCAGTTCTTC. It is translated as CASSSYVQGNEQFF. The variable domain in full, with the rest retrieved from reference TRBV18 and TRBJ2-1, is NAGVMQNPRHLVRRRGQEARLRCSPMKGHSHVYWYRQLPEEGLKFMVYLQKENIIDESGMPKERFSAEFPKEGPSILRIQQVVRGDSAAYFCASSSYVQGNEQFFGPGTRLTVL.

The V call is TRBV7-2, the J call TRBJ1-2; possibly TRBD1 for D (5 bases). V shed 5 bases and J shed 3 bases, with 13 bases lying between them. The CDR3 covers 14 residues. Germline CDR1 reads SGHTA; CDR2 reads FQGNSA. Here the CDR3 reads CASSQVRGHYGYTF. The DNA of the CDR3 is TGTGCCAGCAGCCAGGTTAGGGGCCACTATGGCTACACCTTC. Supplemented by reference TRBV7-2 and TRBJ1-2, the full variable domain reads GAGVSQSPSNKVTEKGKDVELRCDPISGHTALYWYRQSLGQGLEFLIYFQGNSAPDKSGLPSDRFSAERTGGSVSTLTIQRTQQEDSAVYLCASSQVRGHYGYTFGSGTRLTVV.

This clone was detected many times. This chain joins TRBV2 and TRBJ1-5; 9 bases fit TRBD1. There are 14 residues in the CDR3. The trim removed 6 bases at V and 7 bases at J, leaving 7 bases unmatched. Germline CDR1 is SNHLY and CDR2 is FYNNEI. The chain's CDR3 is CASSEQGAGQPQHF. The CDR3 DNA reads TGTGCCAGCAGCGAACAGGGGGCAGGGCAGCCCCAGCATTTT.

The J gene is TRBJ2-1, the V gene TRBV2; TRBD2 agrees at 8 bases. CDR1 is SNHLY, CDR2 FYNNEI, per germline. This CDR3 has 14 amino acids. The trim removed 3 bases at V and 6 bases at J, leaving 4 bases unmatched. CDR3 nucleotide sequence: TGTGCCAGCAGTGATACGGCGGGGGGCAATGAGCAGTTCTTC. It specifies CASSDTAGGNEQFF.

The chain links TRBV6-1 to TRBJ1-3, with a possible D match to TRBD1 (5 bases). The CDR3 loop spans 15 amino acids. V lost 2 bases to trimming and J lost 3 bases, with 11 bases between them. Germline loops: CDR1 MNHNS, CDR2 SASEGT. This CDR3 is CASSERGISGNTIYF. CDR3 DNA: TGTGCCAGCAGTGAACGGGGGATAAGTGGAAACACCATATATTTT.

The chain is built from TRBV7-9 and TRBJ2-3, with 7 positions matching TRBD2. Trimming took 5 bases from V and 3 from J; bases not matched to a gene: 5. Germline CDR1 is SEHNR and CDR2 is FQNEAQ (reference sequence). This CDR3 has 14 amino acids. The CDR3 bases are TGTGCCAGCAGCCCCGGGGGGAGTACAGATACGCAGTATTTT. Encoded protein: CASSPGGSTDTQYF.

The chain combines TRBV6-5 with TRBJ1-4; D is perhaps TRBD1 (5 bases). The CDR3 is made up of 14 amino acids. Germline V gene data show CDR1 as MNHEY and CDR2 as SVGAGI. V was clipped by 2 bases and J by 2 bases, with 6 bases between them. The CDR3 DNA reads TGTGCCAGCAGTTACGGGGGGACTAATGAAAAACTGTTTTTT. This sequence encodes CASSYGGTNEKLFF.

The rearrangement uses TRBV6-6 and TRBJ2-1, with 8 bases fitting TRBD2. The CDR3 loop spans 16 amino acids. The V gene's germline CDR1 is MNHNY and CDR2 SVGAGI (reference sequence). The J segment lost 12 bases and the V segment lost 2 bases, leaving 15 bases of the junction unmatched. The CDR3 DNA reads as TGTGCCAGCAGTTACCAAAAATCTAGCGGGTCCAGAAGGCAGTTCTTC. Its protein is CASSYQKSSGSRRQFF.

This chain links TRBV4-2 with TRBJ2-3, with a possible D match to TRBD1 (8 bases). Germline V gene data show CDR1 as LGHNA and CDR2 as YNFKEQ. CDR3 length equals 16 residues. V was pared by 4 bases and J by 6 bases, with 20 bases between. CDR3 protein: CASSLTGGASRDTQYF. The CDR3 coding sequence is TGTGCCAGCAGCCTCACAGGGGGGGCGAGTAGGGATACGCAGTATTTT.

This chain connects TRBV5-6 to TRBJ1-2; TRBD1 is a possible D gene (6 bases). The CDR3 sequence is 17 residues long. V was cut by 0 bases and J by 8 bases, with 23 bases left in between. Looked up from germline, CDR1 is SGHDT and CDR2 is YYEEEE. The CDR3 protein is CASSLGPRGEVKRGYTF. CDR3 nucleotide sequence: TGTGCCAGCAGCTTGGGCCCCAGGGGAGAGGTTAAGAGGGGCTACACCTTC.

The chain is built from TRBV6-5 and TRBJ1-2; TRBD1 aligns across 9 bases. Germline lookup yields CDR1 MNHEY and CDR2 SVGAGI. The CDR3 spans 14 residues. V dropped 4 bases and J dropped 7; count of bases not matched to a gene: 7. The CDR3, as DNA: TGTGCCAGCAGTTCGGACAGGGGAACTTCTGGCTACACCTTC. Translated, it gives CASSSDRGTSGYTF.

The chain carries TRBV7-9 and TRBJ2-4; D perhaps matches TRBD1 (6 bases). The CDR3 consists of 12 residues. The V gene lost 5 bases and the J gene lost 13 bases, with 15 bases spanning the gap. Germline CDR1 reads SEHNR; CDR2 reads FQNEAQ (reference sequence). In DNA form, the CDR3 reads TGTGCCAGCAGCGCCCGGACAGAGACGCAGTACTTC. Protein product: CASSARTETQYF.

The sample holds one count of this clone. The rearrangement uses TRBV3-1 (or the pseudogene TRBV3-2) and TRBJ2-5; 9 bases fit TRBD1. Germline loops: CDR1 LGHDT, CDR2 YNNKEL (reference sequence). Trimming cost V 4 bases and J 5 bases; bases outside gene matches: 11. CDR3 size: 16 residues. The CDR3 region has the DNA TGTGCCAGCAGCCCCACCTTTGGGACAGGGTCCGAGACCCAGTACTTC. Amino acids: CASSPTFGTGSETQYF.

This chain joins TRBV2 and TRBJ1-6; D uncertain. CDR1 is SNHLY, CDR2 FYNNEI, per germline. This CDR3 spans 15 amino acids. Trimming shortened V by 6 bases and J by 5 bases, and 14 bases separated the two germline ends. The CDR3 bases are TGTGCCAGCAGGAGGGCGGAGACCGATAATTCACCCCTCCACTTT. Translating it yields CASRRAETDNSPLHF.

The rearrangement joins TRBV11-2 to TRBJ2-3; no firm D call. V was pared by 3 bases and J by 4 bases, with 8 bases between. Germline V gene sequence: CDR1 SGHAT, CDR2 FQNNGV. This CDR3 spans 13 amino acids. Here the CDR3 reads CASSFSGADTQYF. CDR3 in DNA: TGTGCCAGCAGCTTTTCCGGAGCAGATACGCAGTATTTT.

This clone was counted ten times or more. The rearrangement uses TRBV5-8 and TRBJ2-4, with D perhaps TRBD1 (5 bases). The ends were cut back, 4 bases at V and 15 bases at J, with 17 bases in the middle. The CDR3 consists of 12 residues. Looked up from germline, CDR1 is SGHTS and CDR2 is YDEGEE. CDR3 region: CASSNTKGQGYF. The CDR3 DNA sequence: TGTGCCAGCAGCAACACAAAGGGTCAGGGGTACTTC.

V and J are TRBV5-4 and TRBJ2-2; TRBD1 might be the D (6 bases). Trimming removed 4 bases from V and 0 bases from J, with 10 bases in between. Germline V gene sequence: CDR1 SGHNT, CDR2 YYREEE (reference sequence). This CDR3 is built from 15 residues. The CDR3 DNA is TGTGCCAGCAGCAGGGGGTTTTCGAACACCGGGGAGCTGTTTTTT. It codes for CASSRGFSNTGELFF.

This clone was picked up a small number of times. The CDR3 nucleotides read TGTGCCAGCAGCGGGGGGAGAGGAACCTACAATGAGCAGTTCTTC. It translates to CASSGGRGTYNEQFF. This chain joins TRBV6-5 and TRBJ2-1, with 7 bases lining up with TRBD2. CDR3 length equals 15 residues. Germline V gene data show CDR1 as MNHEY and CDR2 as SVGAGI. V lost 6 bases to trimming and J lost 2 bases; unmatched junction nucleotides: 7.

The J gene is TRBJ2-7, the V gene TRBV6-5; 7 bases map to TRBD1. CDR3 length: 13 amino acids. In germline, CDR1 is MNHEY, CDR2 SVGAGI. Trimming at V came to 5 bases and at J to 4 bases, leaving 5 bases not matched to a gene. The CDR3 DNA follows: TGTGCCAGCAGTAACCGACAGGGTTACGAGCAGTACTTC. It translates to CASSNRQGYEQYF.

The chain employs TRBV7-6 and TRBJ1-4; 9 nucleotides align to TRBD1. Germline CDR1 SGHVS, CDR2 FNYEAQ. The CDR3 runs 14 residues. V shed 5 bases, J shed 7 bases, and the junction held 5 bases outside the gene matches. CDR3 loop: CASSPGQGSEKLFF. The DNA of the CDR3 is TGTGCCAGCAGCCCGGGACAGGGTTCTGAAAAACTGTTTTTT.

This clone was recorded only once. The identical CDR3 is also encoded by other nucleotide sequences in the sample. This rearrangement joins TRBV19 to TRBJ1-5; TRBD1 agrees at 8 bases. The CDR3 is 14 amino acids. J lost 2 bases, V lost 5 bases, and 2 bases had no gene match. Per germline, CDR1 LNHDA and CDR2 SQIVND (reference sequence). This CDR3 reads CASSGTGGNQPQHF. The CDR3 DNA reads TGTGCCAGTAGTGGGACAGGAGGCAATCAGCCCCAGCATTTT.

The chain couples TRBV27 to TRBJ2-7; D may be TRBD2 (5 bases). Germline values: CDR1 MNHEY, CDR2 SMNVEV (reference sequence). V was clipped by 5 bases and J by 7 bases, with 9 bases between them. The CDR3 is made up of 11 amino acids. The CDR3 nucleotides are TGTGCCAGCAGTGCCGGGGTTGAGCAGTACTTC. As protein: CASSAGVEQYF.

This clone was counted a few times. The chain uses TRBV11-2 and TRBJ2-3, with 10 bases lining up with TRBD2. The trim removed 5 bases at V and 3 bases at J, leaving 5 bases unmatched. Germline loops: CDR1 SGHAT, CDR2 FQNNGV. This CDR3 is 15 amino acids long. The CDR3 sequence: CASSKRGGETDTQYF. Written as DNA, the CDR3 is TGTGCCAGCAGCAAGCGGGGGGGCGAAACAGATACGCAGTATTTT.

The table lists this clone with a count of one. The chain has TRBV28 and TRBJ2-6, with 9 bases identical to TRBD1. The CDR3 has 18 residues. The germline V gene encodes CDR1 MDHEN and CDR2 SYDVKM. Trimming cost V 7 bases and J 0 bases; bases outside gene matches: 10. CDR3 DNA sequence: TGTGCCAGCACCTCGGTTGGGACAGGGTCCTCTGGGGCCAACGTCCTGACTTTC. It is translated as CASTSVGTGSSGANVLTF.

This clone was counted only a few times. This sequence joins TRBV7-9 and TRBJ2-7; 9 bases are a match to TRBD1. CDR3 length: 15 residues. CDR1 and CDR2 (germline): SEHNR, FQNEAQ (reference sequence). V lost 4 bases to trimming and J lost 3 bases; unmatched junction nucleotides: 7. The CDR3 loop is CASSSPGQGIYEQYF. Here the CDR3 DNA reads TGTGCCAGCAGCTCCCCGGGACAGGGCATCTACGAGCAGTACTTC.

The V and J genes are TRBV10-2 and TRBJ1-1, with D perhaps TRBD1 (5 bases). V lost 6 bases and J 7 bases, leaving 18 bases between the germline ends. Germline V CDR1 and CDR2: WSHSY, SAAADI. This CDR3 region has 14 residues. The DNA of the CDR3 is TGCGCCAGCAGGCTGACAGTTGGTGGTAGTGAAGCTTTCTTT. Its protein product is CASRLTVGGSEAFF.